The 29 T cell receptor beta chains below come from one sample, sequenced in a study of T cells after yellow fever vaccination. A single record per CDR3 protein comes from TCRdb applying MiXCR to the 5' RACE reads. The data hold 350,000 to 550,000 distinct CDR3 sequences, with 18% observed a single time. The starting material was PBMCs, obtained before the yellow fever booster vaccination. The receptors derive from a man younger than 30 who received the YFV17D yellow fever vaccine.

A word on this clonotype: One end of the junction fails to match germline, which may point to a read error. The J gene is TRBJ1-4, the V gene TRBV7-7; tentative D call: TRBD1 (6 bases). The germline V gene encodes CDR1 SSHAT and CDR2 FNYEAQ (reference sequence). There are 15 residues in the CDR3. The DNA of the CDR3 is TGTGCTAGCAGCTCCCGCAGGGGCGAGGGGGAAAAACTGTTTTTT. This encodes CASSSRRGEGEKLFF.

The chain carries TRBV9 and TRBJ1-1; possible D gene TRBD1, 6 bases. V shed 0 bases and J shed 2 bases, with 14 bases lying between them. The CDR3 extends over 16 amino acids. Per the germline V gene, CDR1 is SGDLS and CDR2 is YYNGEE. Written as DNA, the CDR3 is TGTGCCAGCAGCGTAGGCCATCGACAGGATAACACTGAAGCTTTCTTT. Translated, it gives CASSVGHRQDNTEAFF.

This clonotype was counted a few times. The rearrangement uses TRBV6-5 and TRBJ2-1; TRBD1 matches at 7 bases. The CDR3 consists of 13 residues. Looked up from germline, CDR1 is MNHEY and CDR2 is SVGAGI. J lost 10 bases, V lost 5 bases, and 8 bases had no gene match. The CDR3 is CASSPRQGYEQFF. The CDR3 DNA is TGTGCCAGCAGTCCAAGACAGGGATACGAGCAGTTCTTC.

The genes are TRBV27 and TRBJ1-5; D is unresolved. CDR3 size: 14 residues. CDR1 is MNHEY and CDR2 is SMNVEV in the germline V gene (reference sequence). V lost 5 bases and J lost 1, with 9 bases in between. CDR3 loop: CASSGVGSNQPQHF. As DNA, the CDR3 is TGTGCCAGCAGTGGGGTCGGAAGCAATCAGCCCCAGCATTTT.

This clonotype was detected only a few times. The chain has TRBV7-2 and TRBJ2-2, with D uncertain. This CDR3 has 14 residues. Trimming stripped 2 bases from V and 6 bases from J, with 10 bases between. Germline V lookup: CDR1 SGHTA, CDR2 FQGNSA. The CDR3 is CASSLPRRPGELFF. Written as DNA, the CDR3 is TGTGCCAGCAGCTTACCTCGGCGGCCCGGGGAGCTGTTTTTT.

This rearrangement joins TRBV20-1 to TRBJ2-7; D uncertain. CDR3 size: 14 residues. Germline V gives CDR1 DFQATT, CDR2 SNEGSKA (reference sequence). V was shortened by 4 bases and J by 0 bases, with 13 bases between the two germline ends. CDR3 sequence: CSAKDASTSYEQYF. CDR3 DNA: TGCAGTGCTAAGGATGCCAGCACCTCCTACGAGCAGTACTTC.

The table lists this clonotype with a few counts. The chain recombines TRBV20-1 with TRBJ1-5; D gene uncertain. CDR3 size: 13 residues. Trimming pared 3 bases from V and 6 bases from J, leaving 12 bases between. The V gene's germline CDR1 is DFQATT and CDR2 SNEGSKA (reference sequence). The CDR3 region has the DNA TGCAGTGCTAGCGATCAGGCGGCTCAGCCCCAGCATTTT. Amino acids: CSASDQAAQPQHF.

This clonotype was seen only a few times. The chain is built from TRBV5-1 and TRBJ2-7; 9 positions agree with TRBD1. In germline, CDR1 is SGHRS, CDR2 YFSETQ. Unmatched junction bases numbered 12, after V lost 5 bases and J lost 9 bases. This CDR3 comprises 14 residues. The CDR3 DNA sequence: TGCGCCAGCAGTTCGCCGGACAGGGGTGACGGGCAGTACTTC. Translated: CASSSPDRGDGQYF.

V is TRBV27 and J is TRBJ1-5; D uncertain. This CDR3 spans 14 amino acids. V was pared by 5 bases and J by 7 bases, with 15 bases between. Per the germline V gene, CDR1 is MNHEY and CDR2 is SMNVEV (reference sequence). This CDR3 is CASSPQGFAQPQHF. Here the CDR3 DNA reads TGTGCCAGCAGTCCCCAAGGTTTTGCACAGCCCCAGCATTTT.

The rearrangement links TRBV9 to TRBJ2-3, with 13 bases fitting TRBD2. V gave up 2 bases and J gave up 5 bases; unmatched junction bases: 5. In germline, CDR1 is SGDLS, CDR2 YYNGEE. This CDR3 contains 16 residues. CDR3 sequence reads: CASSVGTSGAGDTQYF. As DNA, the CDR3 is TGTGCCAGCAGCGTCGGGACTAGCGGGGCGGGAGATACGCAGTATTTT.

This chain links TRBV5-1 with TRBJ2-7; no clear D. V dropped 2 bases and J dropped 0 bases, with 9 bases sitting between them. This CDR3 comprises 14 residues. Germline values: CDR1 SGHRS, CDR2 YFSETQ. CDR3 bases: TGCGCCAGCAGCTTCTCAGCGAGCTCCTACGAGCAGTACTTC. Translation: CASSFSASSYEQYF.

CDR3 protein: CASSFVGAGGTGELFF. The CDR3 nucleotides read TGTGCCAGCAGCTTCGTAGGGGCAGGGGGCACCGGGGAGCTGTTTTTT. The chain couples TRBV5-6 to TRBJ2-2, with TRBD1 identical over 7 bases. Trimming at V came to 2 bases and at J to 4 bases, leaving 8 bases not matched to a gene. In germline, CDR1 is SGHDT, CDR2 YYEEEE. The CDR3 is 16 residues long.

This clonotype was detected only a few times. The V call is TRBV9, the J call TRBJ2-7, with 8 bases matching TRBD1. Per germline, CDR1 SGDLS and CDR2 YYNGEE. CDR3 length: 16 residues. V lost 0 bases, J lost 1 base, and 6 bases stayed unmatched. The CDR3 region has the DNA TGTGCCAGCAGCGTAGAATTGTGGACAGGGTCCTACGAGCAGTACGTC. Protein: CASSVELWTGSYEQYV.

There are a few counts of this clonotype. The rearrangement links TRBV5-1 to TRBJ2-1; 10 bases line up with TRBD1. CDR1 is SGHRS and CDR2 is YFSETQ in the germline V gene. This CDR3 region has 15 residues. Trimming at V came to 0 bases and at J to 5 bases, leaving 2 bases not matched to a gene. The DNA of the CDR3 is TGCGCCAGCAGCTTGGGGGGGACAGGGGACAATGAGCAGTTCTTC. Its protein is CASSLGGTGDNEQFF.

This clonotype was observed a few times. The chain couples TRBV4-3 to TRBJ2-6; D gene unclear. Germline CDR1 reads LGHNA; CDR2 reads YSLEER. With 3 bases removed from V and 0 bases from J, the gap between germline ends came to 18 bases. The CDR3 is 19 residues long. In DNA, the CDR3 is TGCGCCAGCAGCCATAGGAAGGGATCAACCCACTCTGGGGCCAACGTCCTGACTTTC. Protein: CASSHRKGSTHSGANVLTF.

This clonotype turned up a few times. The chain links TRBV4-2 to TRBJ1-1; D ambiguous. The CDR3 totals 13 residues. V shed 2 bases and J shed 1 base, with 5 bases lying between them. Germline V CDR1 and CDR2: LGHNA, YNFKEQ. The CDR3 DNA follows: TGTGCCAGCAGCCAACAACAGAACACTGAAGCTTTCTTT. Its protein is CASSQQQNTEAFF.

This clonotype was detected many times. The genes are TRBV5-6 and TRBJ1-1, with D possibly being TRBD1 (5 bases). V was pared by 4 bases and J by 4 bases, with 17 bases between. The CDR3 consists of 15 residues. The germline CDR1 and CDR2 sequences are SGHDT and YYEEEE. The CDR3 bases are TGTGCCAGCAGCCCTAGGTGGGGGGTCGGCACTGAAGCTTTCTTT. Its protein product is CASSPRWGVGTEAFF.

The chain joins TRBV5-1 to TRBJ2-5, with D possibly matching TRBD2 (6 bases). The CDR3 sequence is 13 residues long. Germline V CDR1 and CDR2: SGHRS, YFSETQ. Trimming took 5 bases from V and 1 from J, leaving 9 bases between them. This CDR3 reads CASRRGLQETQYF. In DNA, the CDR3 is TGCGCCAGCAGAAGGGGACTCCAAGAGACCCAGTACTTC. Complete variable domain (other parts from reference TRBV5-1 and TRBJ2-5): KAGVTQTPRYLIKTRGQQVTLSCSPISGHRSVSWYQQTPGQGLQFLFEYFSETQRNKGNFPGRFSGRQFSNSRSEMNVSTLELGDSALYLCASRRGLQETQYFGPGTRLLVL.

This clonotype has a handful of counts. This chain joins TRBV20-1 and TRBJ1-1; TRBD1 is a possible D gene (5 bases). This CDR3 region has 13 residues. V was trimmed by 6 bases and J by 0 bases, leaving 11 bases between them. Germline V gives CDR1 DFQATT, CDR2 SNEGSKA (reference sequence). This CDR3 reads CSAGWGVNTEAFF. The CDR3 DNA reads as TGCAGTGCGGGGTGGGGGGTGAACACTGAAGCTTTCTTT.

The chain carries TRBV20-1 and TRBJ1-1, with a tentative D call TRBD1 (6 bases). V lost 3 bases to trimming and J lost 8 bases, with 19 bases between them. The CDR3 extends over 14 amino acids. Germline assignment: CDR1 DFQATT and CDR2 SNEGSKA (reference sequence). The chain's CDR3 is CSARWGARPTEAFF. Written as DNA, the CDR3 is TGCAGTGCTAGGTGGGGGGCCAGACCCACAGAAGCTTTCTTT.

The chain recombines TRBV20-1 with TRBJ2-5; D may match TRBD1 or TRBD2 (6 bases each). CDR3 length: 13 amino acids. Trimming left V 5 bases short and J 1 base short, with 11 bases between. Germline loops: CDR1 DFQATT, CDR2 SNEGSKA (reference sequence). The CDR3 bases are TGCAGTGCTCATAAGGGGGGCCAAGAGACCCAGTACTTC. It yields the protein CSAHKGGQETQYF.

This clonotype was recorded a few times. This sequence joins TRBV11-2 and TRBJ2-1, with D perhaps TRBD2 (5 bases). Germline loops: CDR1 SGHAT, CDR2 FQNNGV. The CDR3 is 15 amino acids. Trimming took off 5 bases at V and 7 bases at J, with 18 bases between the two ends. The CDR3 DNA sequence: TGTGCCAGCAGCAAGCAGAGATTTTCGGGGAATGAGCAGTTCTTC. As protein: CASSKQRFSGNEQFF.

This clonotype was seen a handful of times. The chain recombines TRBV5-1 with TRBJ2-7, with D perhaps given as TRBD1 or TRBD2 (5 bases each). Per the germline V gene, CDR1 is SGHRS and CDR2 is YFSETQ. CDR3 length: 15 amino acids. The germline V and J ends were trimmed by 1 base and 0 bases, with 11 bases remaining between them. The CDR3 DNA reads TGCGCCAGCAGCTTGTTGCCAGGGAGCTCCTACGAGCAGTACGTC. Its protein product is CASSLLPGSSYEQYV.

This rearrangement joins TRBV7-6 to TRBJ2-7; D is possibly TRBD2 (5 bases). The germline gives CDR1 SGHVS, CDR2 FNYEAQ. V lost 5 bases and J lost 5, with 22 bases in between. The CDR3 loop spans 16 amino acids. CDR3: CASSSPGGAQTDEQYF. The CDR3 DNA follows: TGTGCCAGCAGCAGCCCCGGAGGAGCGCAGACCGACGAGCAGTACTTC.

In its sample, this clonotype was seen a few times. This rearrangement joins TRBV7-2 to TRBJ2-3; 7 bases agree with TRBD2. This CDR3 comprises 14 residues. Germline assignment: CDR1 SGHTA and CDR2 FQGNSA. V lost 0 bases, J lost 5 bases, and 2 bases stayed unmatched. DNA of the CDR3: TGTGCCAGCAGCTTAGCGCGGGAGCGAGATACGCAGTATTTT. It translates to CASSLARERDTQYF. Complete variable domain (other parts from reference TRBV7-2 and TRBJ2-3): GAGVSQSPSNKVTEKGKDVELRCDPISGHTALYWYRQSLGQGLEFLIYFQGNSAPDKSGLPSDRFSAERTGGSVSTLTIQRTQQEDSAVYLCASSLARERDTQYFGPGTRLTVL.

This clonotype was observed at least ten times. This chain connects TRBV10-2 to TRBJ2-5; either TRBD1 or TRBD2 may supply D (6 bases each). This CDR3 contains 12 residues. V was cut by 7 bases and J by 1 base, with 7 bases left in between. Germline V gene sequence: CDR1 WSHSY, CDR2 SAAADI. The CDR3 DNA sequence: TGCGCCAGCACGGGGGCCCAAGAGACCCAGTACTTC. Its protein is CASTGAQETQYF.

V gene TRBV10-3 combines with J gene TRBJ2-5, with D perhaps TRBD1 (6 bases). Germline V CDR1 and CDR2: ENHRY, SYGVKD. The CDR3 is 12 residues long. V was cut by 8 bases and J by 4 bases, with 11 bases left in between. CDR3 region: CAIGQGTETQYF. The CDR3 nucleotides are TGTGCCATCGGGCAGGGGACAGAGACCCAGTACTTC.

The chain combines TRBV11-2 with TRBJ1-1, with D possibly TRBD1 on 5 matching bases. Trimming shortened V by 1 base and J by 4 bases, and 19 bases separated the two germline ends. CDR3 length: 17 amino acids. CDR1 SGHAT and CDR2 FQNNGV come from the germline V gene. The CDR3 loop is CASSLVLAFGGPTEAFF. CDR3 nucleotide sequence: TGTGCCAGCAGCTTAGTGTTGGCTTTCGGGGGTCCCACTGAAGCTTTCTTT.

The CDR3 DNA follows: TGTGCCAGCAGCCCAACGGCCGGGACCCAGTACTTC. Protein sequence: CASSPTAGTQYF. V gene TRBV5-6 combines with J gene TRBJ2-5; D is ambiguous. V was pared by 4 bases and J by 7 bases, with 11 bases between. The CDR3 loop spans 12 amino acids. Germline V CDR1 and CDR2: SGHDT, YYEEEE.